This TCR beta chain appears in the sequencing data of a study of T cells in tuberculosis. At the level of the study: T cells were selected with CD1B tetramers loaded with glucose monomycolate.

This CDR3 has 12 residues. CDR1 and CDR2 (germline): SGHDN, FVKESK. The ends were cut back, 3 bases at V and 10 bases at J, with 10 bases in the middle. Profiling relied on immunoSEQ multiplex PCR, and the TCRdb table lists in-frame clones only, not all of them. The sample carries 29,000 or so clones, 90% to 95% recorded once. Findings and caveats of the study: A GMM-specific repertoire classifier reached about 85% accuracy, AUROC 0.90.

A remark on this clone: Antigen: not known.

The receptor was derived from a donor aged 5-35 years with latent tuberculosis or without tuberculosis infection. This chain joins TRBV14 and TRBJ2-4; weak D call: TRBD2 (6 bases). Input material: PBMCs. CDR3 loop: CASSQGGAIQYF. The CDR3 DNA reads TGTGCCAGCAGCCAGGGCGGGGCGATTCAGTACTTC. Complete variable domain (other parts from reference TRBV14 and TRBJ2-4): EAGVTQFPSHSVIEKGQTVTLRCDPISGHDNLYWYRRVMGKEIKFLLHFVKESKQDESGMPNNRFLAERTGGTYSTLKVQPAELEDSGVYFCASSQGGAIQYFGAGTRLSVL.